What follows are 27 T cell receptor beta chains derived from one specimen sequenced in a study of OX40 agonist ivuxolimab in advanced cancers. Sequenced by immunoSEQ multiplex PCR; TCRdb stores in-frame clones only, minus some. The sample lists 70,000 to 95,000 clones, around nine tenths seen once, with 0.55% to 0.8% in the top ten. Here the sequenced sample was CD4+ or CD8+ T cells sorted from blood, taken in a trial of the OX40 agonist ivuxolimab. The receptors stem from an adult with an advanced solid tumor such as melanoma, head and neck, liver or kidney cancer.

The gene calls are TRBV5-6 and TRBJ1-4; tentative D call: TRBD1 (5 bases). Trimming pared 1 base from V and 3 bases from J, leaving 13 bases between. CDR1 and CDR2 (germline): SGHDT, YYEEEE. CDR3 size: 16 residues. CDR3 nucleotides: TGTGCCAGCAGCTTGTATGGGGCGCTGGCTAATGAAAAACTGTTTTTT. Its translation is CASSLYGALANEKLFF.

The chain joins TRBV6-1 to TRBJ1-2; 9 bases fit TRBD1. CDR1 is MNHNS and CDR2 is SASEGT in the germline V gene. The CDR3 contains 14 residues. Trimming at V came to 10 bases and at J to 7 bases, leaving 13 bases not matched to a gene. The CDR3: CATKTGTGISGYTF. CDR3 coding DNA: TGTGCCACCAAGACTGGGACAGGGATATCTGGCTACACCTTC.

The J gene is TRBJ2-3, the V gene TRBV2; TRBD1 is a possible D gene (5 bases). With 7 bases removed from V and 4 bases from J, the gap between germline ends came to 12 bases. From germline, CDR1 is SNHLY and CDR2 FYNNEI. The CDR3 contains 13 residues. CDR3 residues: CASMSGLADTQYF. The CDR3 region has the DNA TGTGCCAGCATGTCAGGGTTGGCAGATACGCAGTATTTT.

The chain is built from TRBV6-5 and TRBJ2-7, with 9 bases lining up with TRBD1. With 5 bases clipped from V and 4 bases from J, the junction kept 9 bases outside the gene matches. The CDR3 covers 15 residues. Germline V gives CDR1 MNHEY, CDR2 SVGAGI. The CDR3 loop reads CASSRGQGPPYEQYF. The CDR3 DNA reads TGTGCCAGCAGTCGCGGACAGGGGCCCCCGTACGAGCAGTACTTC.

The count of this clone is one. The CDR3 nucleotides are TGTGCCAGCAGCTTATCGACTAGGCGGGGCACAGATACGCAGTATTTT. Amino acids: CASSLSTRRGTDTQYF. The rearrangement uses TRBV7-2 and TRBJ2-3; possibly TRBD2 for D (6 bases). The CDR3 length is 16 residues. The V gene lost 2 bases and the J gene lost 1 base, with 13 bases spanning the gap. The germline gives CDR1 SGHTA, CDR2 FQGNSA.

The gene calls are TRBV5-1 and TRBJ1-2; 11 bases align to TRBD1. The ends lost 0 bases at V and 6 bases at J; junction bases unmatched: 10. The CDR3 consists of 17 residues. Germline lookup yields CDR1 SGHRS and CDR2 YFSETQ. The CDR3 is CASSLAAGTGGPDGYTF. CDR3 nucleotide sequence: TGCGCCAGCAGCTTGGCAGCGGGGACAGGGGGTCCGGATGGCTACACCTTC.

This sequence joins TRBV6-5 and TRBJ1-5; possible D gene TRBD1, 6 bases. The CDR3 has 14 residues. Trimming took off 5 bases at V and 0 bases at J, with 8 bases between the two ends. From germline, CDR1 is MNHEY and CDR2 SVGAGI. Written as DNA, the CDR3 is TGTGCCAGCAGTGGACAGAATAGCAATCAGCCCCAGCATTTT. This translates into CASSGQNSNQPQHF.

V usage is TRBV6-1 and J usage is TRBJ2-7; D not resolved. The germline gives CDR1 MNHNS, CDR2 SASEGT. V was clipped by 7 bases and J by 5 bases, with 18 bases between them. This CDR3 is built from 14 residues. The CDR3: CASTSGFLTNEQYF. As DNA, the CDR3 is TGTGCCAGCACCAGTGGGTTCCTTACTAACGAGCAGTACTTC.

The V gene is TRBV5-5, the J gene TRBJ2-5, with unresolved D. Trimming removed 0 bases at V and 2 bases at J, with 8 bases between. The V gene's germline CDR1 is SGHKS and CDR2 YYEKEE (reference sequence). This CDR3 has 14 amino acids. Here the CDR3 DNA reads TGTGCCAGCAGCTTGGCCTCAGTTCAAGAGACCCAGTACTTC. Translation gives CASSLASVQETQYF.

This chain joins TRBV28 and TRBJ2-7; 10 bases map to TRBD2. The CDR3 spans 18 residues. The V gene's germline CDR1 is MDHEN and CDR2 SYDVKM. Losses at the gene ends were 1 base for V and 4 bases for J; bases not matched to a gene: 13. The CDR3 sequence is CASSLFASGSIFGYEQYF. The CDR3 region has the DNA TGTGCCAGCAGTTTATTTGCTAGCGGGAGCATCTTTGGGTACGAGCAGTACTTC.

This clone was recorded only once. V usage is TRBV5-5 and J usage is TRBJ1-2; D remains ambiguous. Germline-derived CDR1 and CDR2 are SGHKS and YYEKEE (reference sequence). The CDR3 length is 14 residues. V was shortened by 7 bases and J by 7 bases, with 20 bases between the two germline ends. CDR3 loop: CASRYTQAVSGYTF. For the CDR3, the DNA is TGTGCCAGCCGGTATACGCAGGCCGTGTCTGGCTACACCTTC. Based on the CDR3 plus reference TRBV5-5 and TRBJ1-2, the full variable domain is DAGVTQSPTHLIKTRGQQVTLRCSPISGHKSVSWYQQVLGQGPQFIFQYYEKEERGRGNFPDRFSARQFPNYSSELNVNALLLGDSALYLCASRYTQAVSGYTFGSGTRLTVV.

The chain combines TRBV9 with TRBJ2-3, with 13 bases lining up with TRBD2. The CDR3 covers 16 residues. The V gene's germline CDR1 is SGDLS and CDR2 YYNGEE. V was pared by 4 bases and J by 3 bases, with 5 bases of the junction left unmatched. CDR3 DNA: TGTGCCAGCAGCTCTACTAGCGGGAGGGCAACAGATACGCAGTATTTT. Protein: CASSSTSGRATDTQYF.

The chain has TRBV2 and TRBJ2-3; D might be TRBD2 (6 bases). Germline lookup yields CDR1 SNHLY and CDR2 FYNNEI. V lost 2 bases, J lost 2 bases, and 11 bases lay in between. CDR3 length: 15 residues. In DNA, the CDR3 is TGTGCCAGCAGTGAACTAGCGCAGAACACAGATACGCAGTATTTT. Translated: CASSELAQNTDTQYF.

This clone was detected only once. V usage is TRBV25-1 and J usage is TRBJ1-1; D gene unclear. V was shortened by 1 base and J by 0 bases, with 9 bases between the two germline ends. CDR3 length equals 15 residues. The germline gives CDR1 MGHDK, CDR2 SYGVNS. The CDR3, as DNA: TGTGCCAGCAGTGAATCGGGCAGAATGAACACTGAAGCTTTCTTT. It is translated as CASSESGRMNTEAFF.

The V gene is TRBV4-1, the J gene TRBJ2-2; no firm D call. Per germline, CDR1 MGHRA and CDR2 YSYEKL. CDR3 size: 15 residues. Trimming took 1 base from V and 0 from J, leaving 6 bases between them. In DNA form, the CDR3 reads TGCGCCAGCAGCCAAGTTACGCCGAACACCGGGGAGCTGTTTTTT. This codes for CASSQVTPNTGELFF.

In its sample, this clone was seen once. The chain employs TRBV5-1 and TRBJ2-2; 8 nucleotides match TRBD2. The CDR3 runs to 15 residues. V was pared by 4 bases and J by 1 base, with 3 bases of the junction left unmatched. Looked up from germline, CDR1 is SGHRS and CDR2 is YFSETQ. CDR3 protein: CASSHTSGNTGELFF. The CDR3 coding sequence is TGCGCCAGCAGCCATACTAGCGGGAACACCGGGGAGCTGTTTTTT.

The rearrangement uses TRBV11-2 and TRBJ2-3, with D hard to call. The CDR3 has 16 amino acids. Germline V gives CDR1 SGHAT, CDR2 FQNNGV. V dropped 2 bases and J dropped 1 base, with 13 bases sitting between them. CDR3 in amino acids: CASSLRRDTGTDTQYF. Written as DNA, the CDR3 is TGTGCCAGCAGCTTACGGAGAGATACTGGCACAGATACGCAGTATTTT. Filled out from reference TRBV11-2 and TRBJ2-3, the complete variable domain reads EAGVAQSPRYKIIEKRQSVAFWCNPISGHATLYWYQQILGQGPKLLIQFQNNGVVDDSQLPKDRFSAERLKGVDSTLKIQPAKLEDSAVYLCASSLRRDTGTDTQYFGPGTRLTVL.

The chain joins TRBV5-1 to TRBJ1-3; D is possibly TRBD1 (6 bases). The CDR3 runs 14 residues. Germline CDR1 SGHRS, CDR2 YFSETQ. Trimming shortened V by 0 bases and J by 2 bases, and 6 bases separated the two germline ends. Written as DNA, the CDR3 is TGCGCCAGCAGCTTGGGGGACACTGGAAACACCATATATTTT. Protein product: CASSLGDTGNTIYF.

This clone was counted once. The chain joins TRBV5-8 to TRBJ2-7; 10 nucleotides match TRBD2. Germline V CDR1 and CDR2: SGHTS, YDEGEE. The CDR3 length is 14 residues. V lost 3 bases, J lost 4 bases, and 4 bases stayed unmatched. The CDR3 loop reads CASSSGLARYEQYF. The CDR3, as DNA: TGTGCCAGCAGCTCGGGACTAGCGCGATACGAGCAGTACTTC.

The gene calls are TRBV6-5 and TRBJ2-1, with D unresolved. V lost 2 bases and J 10 bases, leaving 9 bases between the germline ends. The CDR3 loop spans 12 amino acids. Germline V gene data show CDR1 as MNHEY and CDR2 as SVGAGI. As DNA, the CDR3 is TGTGCCAGCAGTTACGGGCCAACGGAGCAGTTCTTC. It yields the protein CASSYGPTEQFF.

The chain links TRBV7-3 to TRBJ2-1, with TRBD2 matching 7 bases. V lost 2 bases and J lost 2; bases outside the gene matches: 12. CDR1 and CDR2 (germline): SGHTA, FQGTGA. This CDR3 has 18 residues. CDR3 nucleotide sequence: TGTGCCAGCAGCTTACTCCACCGCGGGGGATCGGCCTACAATGAGCAGTTCTTC. Protein: CASSLLHRGGSAYNEQFF.

This sequence joins TRBV28 and TRBJ1-2; D might be TRBD1 (6 bases). Germline-derived CDR1 and CDR2 are MDHEN and SYDVKM. Trimming shortened V by 2 bases and J by 6 bases, and 7 bases separated the two germline ends. The CDR3 has 12 residues. The CDR3 DNA follows: TGTGCCAGCAGTTTAAACAGGGATGGCTACACCTTC. It codes for CASSLNRDGYTF.

The genes are TRBV5-5 and TRBJ2-7, with 15 nucleotides matching TRBD2. The CDR3 has 16 residues. From germline, CDR1 is SGHKS and CDR2 YYEKEE (reference sequence). The J segment lost 4 bases and the V segment lost 4 bases, leaving 6 bases of the junction unmatched. The CDR3 DNA is TGTGCCAGCAGCCCGGGACTAGCGGGAGGTGGGTACGAGCAGTACTTC. Protein: CASSPGLAGGGYEQYF.

Only one count was recorded for this clone. This rearrangement joins TRBV25-1 to TRBJ1-2; TRBD1 aligns across 8 bases. The CDR3 loop spans 15 amino acids. CDR1 and CDR2 (germline): MGHDK, SYGVNS. V was pared by 4 bases and J by 2 bases, with 6 bases of the junction left unmatched. The CDR3 nucleotides read TGTGCCAGCAGTGGGACAGGGTCCCAAAACTATGGCTACACCTTC. It specifies CASSGTGSQNYGYTF.

V gene TRBV28 combines with J gene TRBJ2-5; D tentatively fits TRBD1 or TRBD2 (5 bases each). TRBJ2-7 matches the DNA end more closely, so the J call is doubtful. CDR1 and CDR2 from the germline V gene are MDHEN and SYDVKM. CDR3 length: 13 amino acids. The CDR3 DNA is TGTGCCAGCAGTTTAACAGGAGGATACGAGCAGTACTTC. Translated: CASSLTGGYEQYF.

V is TRBV23-1 and J is TRBJ2-2, with 8 bases identical to TRBD2. TRBV23-1 is designated an ORF whose function remains uncertain. Unmatched junction bases numbered 9, after V lost 6 bases and J lost 0 bases. The CDR3 extends over 17 amino acids. Here the CDR3 DNA reads TGCGCCAGCAGACTCCGGGGGGGCAAGGCGAACACCGGGGAGCTGTTTTTT. It is translated as CASRLRGGKANTGELFF.

The CDR3 sequence is CASRDLAGGGKEQFF. CDR3 DNA: TGTGCCAGCAGGGACCTAGCGGGAGGAGGCAAAGAGCAGTTCTTC. The rearrangement links TRBV6-5 to TRBJ2-1; the match to TRBD2 covers 11 bases. The CDR3 extends over 15 amino acids. J was trimmed by 10 bases and V by 6 bases; bases with no gene match: 11. Per germline, CDR1 MNHEY and CDR2 SVGAGI.